This entry features one TCR beta chain sequence. The protocol was immunoSEQ multiplex PCR, while the TCRdb copy is restricted to in-frame clones and leaves out a portion. The sample yields around 170,000 clones, around 81% seen once. With 0 bases clipped from V and 8 bases from J, the junction kept 6 bases outside the gene matches. CDR1 MGHRA and CDR2 YSYEKL come from the germline V gene. CDR3 size: 16 residues. This sample is drawn from a study of blood T cell repertoires in COVID-19. This TCR was recovered from a man aged 65-85 years who had recovered from COVID-19. The V gene is TRBV4-1, the J gene TRBJ2-3; 12 bases fit TRBD2. The sample consisted of peripheral blood. CDR3: CASSQEALAGGRTQYF. Written as DNA, the CDR3 is TGCGCCAGCAGCCAAGAGGCGCTAGCGGGAGGGCGTACGCAGTATTTT.